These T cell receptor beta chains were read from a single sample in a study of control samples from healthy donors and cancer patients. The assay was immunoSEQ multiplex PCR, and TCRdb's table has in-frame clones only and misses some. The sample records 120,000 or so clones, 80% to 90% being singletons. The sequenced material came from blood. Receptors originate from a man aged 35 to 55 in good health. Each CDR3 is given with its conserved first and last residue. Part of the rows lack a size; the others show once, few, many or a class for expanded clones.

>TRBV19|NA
CASSIMGSSGANVLTF
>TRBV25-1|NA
CASSDGKTQYF
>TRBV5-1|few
CASSLQDSYEQYF
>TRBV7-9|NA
CASSLVQGAKDEQFF
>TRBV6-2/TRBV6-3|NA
CASSYSRDNIGYGYTF
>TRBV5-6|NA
CASSLGDTGETQYF
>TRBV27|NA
CASSLRDLDTQYF
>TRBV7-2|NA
CASSLVGANNQPQHF
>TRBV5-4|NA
CASSSSGRSQETQYF
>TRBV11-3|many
CASSLEAGGFYNEQFF
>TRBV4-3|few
CASSQDWTGLEETQYF
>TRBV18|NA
CASSQWDVSSGNTIYF
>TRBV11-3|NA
CASSAVGLAGALHNEQFF
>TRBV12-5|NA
CASGLGSGVNTIYF
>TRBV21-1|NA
CASSLGTGVPDTQYF
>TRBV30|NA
CAWARGGPGNEQFF
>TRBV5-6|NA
CASSLRQGAETQYF
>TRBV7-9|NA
CASSSTTGRNEKLFF
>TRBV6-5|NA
CASSSAGSNYGYTF